This TCR beta chain was captured by sequencing in a study of blood T cell repertoires in COVID-19. As for the study in general: Both acute and convalescent COVID-19 samples were obtained from the United States, Italy and Spain. In each case, the material was cDNA or gDNA derived from T cells, B-cell-depleted T cells, or PBMCs.

Per the authors' pipeline: Estimates of nucleated cell counts were drawn from the amplification of reference gene primers. Repertoires were generated with immunoSEQ multiplex PCR, while TCRdb's copy carries only in-frame clones and drops some. That table gives V, J and clone size, and the DNA gave D and trimming. The repertoire holds around 250,000 clones, with 84% as singletons. Trimming removed 5 bases at V and 1 base at J, with 23 bases between. This CDR3 comprises 18 residues. The V gene's germline CDR1 is MNHEY and CDR2 SVGEGT. Sequenced material: peripheral blood. The receptor was isolated from a woman aged 40 to 50 who had recovered from COVID-19. The gene calls are TRBV6-2 or TRBV6-3 and TRBJ1-2, with a possible D match to TRBD1 (6 bases). This CDR3 reads CASSKGDHGGSRNYGYTF. CDR3 sequence (DNA): TGTGCCAGCAGTAAGGGGGACCACGGAGGCTCCCGTAACTATGGCTACACCTTC.